The present T cell receptor beta chain was sequenced within a study of T-cell memory formation after mild COVID-19. Trimming cost V 0 bases and J 1 base, with 13 bases left between them. Germline V lookup: CDR1 SGHRS, CDR2 YFSETQ. The CDR3 length is 16 residues. Study conclusions and caveats: Cross-reactive memory apparently joined, as some responding clones appeared in pre-infection memory. Clones from the second wave (peaking day 37) had unconfirmed SARS-CoV-2 specificity.

A single record per CDR3 protein comes from TCRdb applying MiXCR to the 5' RACE reads. The table includes 450,000 or so distinct CDR3 sequences, around 20% detected once. The table lists this clonotype with a few counts. The antigen remains unidentified. This receptor was obtained from an adult woman who had mild COVID-19 (a few samples of this study predate the infection). Cell type and time point are not known. Sequenced input: PBMCs or a T cell subset sorted from them (not recorded which). J is TRBJ1-1 and V is TRBV5-1; tentative D call: TRBD1 (5 bases). The CDR3 bases are TGCGCCAGCAGCTTGGCCACCGACAGCCCGAACACTGAAGCTTTCTTT. Translating it yields CASSLATDSPNTEAFF.